The present T cell receptor (beta chain) was sequenced within a study of naive and memory T cell subsets. Study-wide findings and caveats: Between naive and memory subsets, TCR abundance power law exponents differed.

CMV status came from CD4+ IFNgamma after overnight CMV lysate stimulation. Four subsets defined by CD45RA and CD27 were sorted after CD3, CD4, CD8 and live/dead staining. V gave up 7 bases and J gave up 8 bases; unmatched junction bases: 11. Looked up from germline, CDR1 is SGHRS and CDR2 is YFSETQ. The CDR3 has 14 amino acids. The beta constant-region primer was an equimolar mix of two oligonucleotides covering TRBC1 and TRBC2. Ligation attached a single-stranded oligonucleotide with a 12-nucleotide UMI and the SP2 primer to the cDNA 3' end. TCRdb itself ran the UMI-ligation and nested PCR reads through MiXCR, one entry per CDR3 protein. The repertoire consists of some 150,000 distinct CDR3 sequences, with about a sixth occurring once and the leading ten covering around 0.14%. The table lists this clonotype with a few counts. What it binds is unknown.

Sequencing used naive CD4+ T cells from blood. This TCR was recovered from a human donor in good health. This chain links TRBV5-1 with TRBJ2-4; 8 bases match TRBD1. The CDR3 here is CASRTTGVIDIQYF. The CDR3 nucleotides read TGCGCCAGCCGGACGACAGGGGTAATCGACATTCAGTACTTC.